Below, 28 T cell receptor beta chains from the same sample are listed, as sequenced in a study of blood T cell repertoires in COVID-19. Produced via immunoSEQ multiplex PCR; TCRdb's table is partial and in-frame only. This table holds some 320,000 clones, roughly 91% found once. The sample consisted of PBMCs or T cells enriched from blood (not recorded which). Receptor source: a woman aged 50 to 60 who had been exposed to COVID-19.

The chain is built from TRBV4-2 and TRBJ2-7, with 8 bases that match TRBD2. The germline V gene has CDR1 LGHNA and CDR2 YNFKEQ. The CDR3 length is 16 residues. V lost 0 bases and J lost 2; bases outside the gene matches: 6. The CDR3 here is CASSQEWRGVTYEQYF. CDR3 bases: TGTGCCAGCAGCCAAGAGTGGCGGGGGGTCACCTACGAGCAGTACTTC.

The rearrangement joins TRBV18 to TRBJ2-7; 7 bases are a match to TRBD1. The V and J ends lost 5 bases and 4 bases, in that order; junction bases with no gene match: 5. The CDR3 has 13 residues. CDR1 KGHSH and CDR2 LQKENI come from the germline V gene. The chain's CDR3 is CASSFTGAYEQYF. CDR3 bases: TGTGCCAGCTCATTTACAGGGGCTTACGAGCAGTACTTC.

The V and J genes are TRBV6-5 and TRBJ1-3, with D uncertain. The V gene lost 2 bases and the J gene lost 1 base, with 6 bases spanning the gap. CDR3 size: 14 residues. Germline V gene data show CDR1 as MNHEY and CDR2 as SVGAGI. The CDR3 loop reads CASSYPGSGNTIYF. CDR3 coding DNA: TGTGCCAGCAGTTACCCGGGGTCTGGAAACACCATATATTTT.

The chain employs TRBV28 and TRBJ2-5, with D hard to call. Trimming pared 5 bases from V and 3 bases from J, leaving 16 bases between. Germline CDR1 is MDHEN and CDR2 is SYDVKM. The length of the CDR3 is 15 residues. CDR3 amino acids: CASSTARGGKETQYF. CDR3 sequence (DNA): TGTGCCAGCAGTACCGCCCGAGGTGGAAAAGAGACCCAGTACTTC.

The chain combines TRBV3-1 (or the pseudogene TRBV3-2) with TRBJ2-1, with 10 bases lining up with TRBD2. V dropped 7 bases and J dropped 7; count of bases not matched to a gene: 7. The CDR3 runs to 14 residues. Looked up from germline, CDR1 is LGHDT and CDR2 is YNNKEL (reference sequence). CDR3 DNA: TGTGCCAGCACCTTGACTAGCGGGTCGAATGAGCAGTTCTTC. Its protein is CASTLTSGSNEQFF.

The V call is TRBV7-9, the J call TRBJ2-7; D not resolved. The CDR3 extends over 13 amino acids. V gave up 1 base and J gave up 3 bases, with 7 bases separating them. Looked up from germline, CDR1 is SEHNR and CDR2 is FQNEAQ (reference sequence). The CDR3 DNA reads TGTGCCAGCAGCTTAGTATCAGGCTACGAGCAGTACTTC. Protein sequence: CASSLVSGYEQYF.

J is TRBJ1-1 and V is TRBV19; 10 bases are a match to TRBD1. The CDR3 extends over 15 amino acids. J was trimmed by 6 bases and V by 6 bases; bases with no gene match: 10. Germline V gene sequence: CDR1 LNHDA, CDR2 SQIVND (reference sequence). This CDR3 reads CASSDRGRDGSEAFF. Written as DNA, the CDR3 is TGTGCCAGTAGCGACAGGGGGCGCGATGGCTCTGAAGCTTTCTTT.

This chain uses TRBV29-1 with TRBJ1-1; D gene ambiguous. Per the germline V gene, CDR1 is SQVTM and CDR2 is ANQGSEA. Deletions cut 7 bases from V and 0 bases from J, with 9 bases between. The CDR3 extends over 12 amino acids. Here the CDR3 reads CSARTLNTEAFF. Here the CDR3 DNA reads TGCAGCGCCAGGACTCTGAACACTGAAGCTTTCTTT. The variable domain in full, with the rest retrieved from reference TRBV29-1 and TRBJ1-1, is SAVISQKPSRDICQRGTSLTIQCQVDSQVTMMFWYRQQPGQSLTLIATANQGSEATYESGFVIDKFPISRPNLTFSTLTVSNMSPEDSSIYLCSARTLNTEAFFGQGTRLTVV.

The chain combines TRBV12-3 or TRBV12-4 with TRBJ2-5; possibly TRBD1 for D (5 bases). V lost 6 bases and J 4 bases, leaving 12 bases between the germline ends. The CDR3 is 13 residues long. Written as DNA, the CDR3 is TGTGCCAGCAGAAGGGGTACGTTAGAGACCCAGTACTTC. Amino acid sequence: CASRRGTLETQYF.

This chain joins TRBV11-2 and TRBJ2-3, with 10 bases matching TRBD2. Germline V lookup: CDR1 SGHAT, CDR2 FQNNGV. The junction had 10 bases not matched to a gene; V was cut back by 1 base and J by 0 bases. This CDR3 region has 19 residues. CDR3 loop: CASSLGNLAGEPSTDTQYF. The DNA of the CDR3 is TGTGCCAGCAGCTTAGGGAATCTAGCGGGGGAGCCAAGCACAGATACGCAGTATTTT.

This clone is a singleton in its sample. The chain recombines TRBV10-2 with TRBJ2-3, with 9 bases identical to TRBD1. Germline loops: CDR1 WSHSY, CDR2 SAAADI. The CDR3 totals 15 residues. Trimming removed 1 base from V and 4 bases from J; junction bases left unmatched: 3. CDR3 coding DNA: TGCGCCAGCAGTGAGTTCGGGACAGGGCCAGATACGCAGTATTTT. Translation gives CASSEFGTGPDTQYF.

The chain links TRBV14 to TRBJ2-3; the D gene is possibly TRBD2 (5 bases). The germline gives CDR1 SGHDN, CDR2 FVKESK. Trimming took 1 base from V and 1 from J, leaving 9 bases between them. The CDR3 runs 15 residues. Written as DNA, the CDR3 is TGTGCCAGCAGCCAAGGGTCTAGCCGCACAGATACGCAGTATTTT. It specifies CASSQGSSRTDTQYF.

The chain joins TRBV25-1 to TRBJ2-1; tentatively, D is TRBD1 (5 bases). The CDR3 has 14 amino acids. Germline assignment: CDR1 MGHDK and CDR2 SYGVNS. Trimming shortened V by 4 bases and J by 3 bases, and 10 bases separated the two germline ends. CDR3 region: CASSGQPLYNEQFF. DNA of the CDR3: TGTGCCAGCAGTGGACAGCCGCTCTACAATGAGCAGTTCTTC.

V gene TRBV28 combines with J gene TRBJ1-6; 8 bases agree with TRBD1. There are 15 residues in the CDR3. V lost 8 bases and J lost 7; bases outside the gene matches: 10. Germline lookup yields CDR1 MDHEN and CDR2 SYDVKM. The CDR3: CASGRITGGNSPLHF. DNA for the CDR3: TGTGCCAGCGGCCGTATTACAGGGGGGAATTCACCCCTCCACTTT.

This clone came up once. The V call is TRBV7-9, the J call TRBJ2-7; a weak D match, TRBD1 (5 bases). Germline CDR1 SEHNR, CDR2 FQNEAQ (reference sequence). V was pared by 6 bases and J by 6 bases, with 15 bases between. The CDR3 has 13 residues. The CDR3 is CASSHPDGAEQYF. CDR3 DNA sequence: TGTGCCAGCAGTCACCCAGATGGGGCCGAGCAGTACTTC.

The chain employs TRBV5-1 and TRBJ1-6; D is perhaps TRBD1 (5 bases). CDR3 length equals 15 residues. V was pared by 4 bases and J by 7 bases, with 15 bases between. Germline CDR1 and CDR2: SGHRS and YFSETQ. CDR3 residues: CASSPNKEGNSPLHF. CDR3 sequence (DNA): TGCGCCAGCAGCCCCAATAAGGAGGGGAATTCACCCCTCCACTTT. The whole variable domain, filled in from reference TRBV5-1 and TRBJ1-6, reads KAGVTQTPRYLIKTRGQQVTLSCSPISGHRSVSWYQQTPGQGLQFLFEYFSETQRNKGNFPGRFSGRQFSNSRSEMNVSTLELGDSALYLCASSPNKEGNSPLHFGNGTRLTVT.

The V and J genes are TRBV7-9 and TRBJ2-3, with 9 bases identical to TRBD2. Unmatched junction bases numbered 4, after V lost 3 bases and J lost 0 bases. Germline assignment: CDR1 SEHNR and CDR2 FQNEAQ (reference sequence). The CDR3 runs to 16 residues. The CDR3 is CASSFASGVSTDTQYF. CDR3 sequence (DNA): TGTGCCAGCAGCTTTGCTAGCGGGGTGAGCACAGATACGCAGTATTTT.

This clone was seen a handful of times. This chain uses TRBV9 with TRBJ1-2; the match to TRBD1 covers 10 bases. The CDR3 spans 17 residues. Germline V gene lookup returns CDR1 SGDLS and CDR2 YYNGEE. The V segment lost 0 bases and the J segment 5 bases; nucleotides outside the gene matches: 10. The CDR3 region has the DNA TGTGCCAGCAGCGTAGAGGACAGGGGGTTACTCCATTATGGCTACACCTTC. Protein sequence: CASSVEDRGLLHYGYTF.

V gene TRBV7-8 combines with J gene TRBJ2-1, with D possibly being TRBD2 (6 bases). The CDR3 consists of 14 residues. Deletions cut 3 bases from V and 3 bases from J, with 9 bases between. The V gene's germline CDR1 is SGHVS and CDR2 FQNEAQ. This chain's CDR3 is CASSLTRVYNEQFF. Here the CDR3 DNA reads TGTGCCAGCAGCTTGACTAGAGTCTACAATGAGCAGTTCTTC.

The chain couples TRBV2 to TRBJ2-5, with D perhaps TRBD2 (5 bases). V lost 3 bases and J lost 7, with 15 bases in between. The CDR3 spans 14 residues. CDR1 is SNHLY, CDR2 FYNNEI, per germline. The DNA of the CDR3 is TGTGCCAGCAGTGAGGGGAGCGGTGGTCGGACCCAGTACTTC. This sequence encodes CASSEGSGGRTQYF.

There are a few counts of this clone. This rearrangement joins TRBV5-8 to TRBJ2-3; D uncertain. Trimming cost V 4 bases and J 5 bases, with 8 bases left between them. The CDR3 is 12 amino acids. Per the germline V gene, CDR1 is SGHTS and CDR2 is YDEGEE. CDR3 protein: CASSQNRDTQYF. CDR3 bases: TGTGCCAGCAGCCAGAATCGAGATACGCAGTATTTT.

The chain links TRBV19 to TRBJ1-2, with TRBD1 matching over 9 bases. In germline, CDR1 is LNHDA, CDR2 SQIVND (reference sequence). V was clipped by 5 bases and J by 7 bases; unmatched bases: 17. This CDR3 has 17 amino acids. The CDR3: CASSPRGQGLHARGYTF. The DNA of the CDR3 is TGTGCCAGTAGTCCCCGGGGACAGGGCTTACATGCTCGTGGCTACACCTTC.

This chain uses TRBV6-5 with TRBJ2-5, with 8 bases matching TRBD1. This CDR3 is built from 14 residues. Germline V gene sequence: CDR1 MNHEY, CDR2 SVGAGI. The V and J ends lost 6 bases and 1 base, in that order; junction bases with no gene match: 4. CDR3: CASRRTGTQETQYF. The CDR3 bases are TGTGCCAGCAGGAGGACAGGGACCCAAGAGACCCAGTACTTC.

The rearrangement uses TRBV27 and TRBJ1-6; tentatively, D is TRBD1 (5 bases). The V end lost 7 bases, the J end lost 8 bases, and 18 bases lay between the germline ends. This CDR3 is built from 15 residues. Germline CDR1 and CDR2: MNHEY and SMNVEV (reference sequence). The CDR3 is CASNLVGGFDSPLHF. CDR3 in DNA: TGTGCCAGCAACCTGGTGGGGGGTTTTGATTCACCCCTCCACTTT.

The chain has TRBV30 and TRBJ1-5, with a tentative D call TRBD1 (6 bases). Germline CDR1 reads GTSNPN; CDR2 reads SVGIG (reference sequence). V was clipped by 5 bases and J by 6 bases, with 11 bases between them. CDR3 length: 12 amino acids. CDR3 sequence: CAWSGQFQPQHF. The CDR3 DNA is TGTGCCTGGTCCGGACAGTTTCAGCCCCAGCATTTT.

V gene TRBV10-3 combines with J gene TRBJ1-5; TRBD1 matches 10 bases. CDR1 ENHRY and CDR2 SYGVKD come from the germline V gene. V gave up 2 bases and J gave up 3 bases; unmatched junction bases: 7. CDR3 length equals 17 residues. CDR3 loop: CAISETGTGVSNQPQHF. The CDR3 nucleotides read TGTGCCATCAGTGAGACTGGGACAGGGGTGTCCAATCAGCCCCAGCATTTT.

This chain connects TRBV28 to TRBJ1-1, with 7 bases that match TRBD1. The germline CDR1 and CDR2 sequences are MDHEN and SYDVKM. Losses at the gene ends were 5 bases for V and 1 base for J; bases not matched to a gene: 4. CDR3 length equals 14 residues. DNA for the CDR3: TGTGCCAGCAGTCCCAGGGACAGGAACACTGAAGCTTTCTTT. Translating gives CASSPRDRNTEAFF.

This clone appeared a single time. The CDR3 DNA is TGTGCCAGCTCACCTGGACAGAACTATCAGCCCCAGCATTTT. This translates into CASSPGQNYQPQHF. This sequence joins TRBV18 and TRBJ1-5; tentative D call: TRBD1 (6 bases). CDR1 KGHSH and CDR2 LQKENI come from the germline V gene. The CDR3 extends over 14 amino acids. The V end lost 3 bases, the J end lost 5 bases, and 11 bases lay between the germline ends.